A selection of T cell receptor beta chains follows, all from one sample in a study of T-cell reconstitution after alpha-beta-depleted transplantation in children. MiXCR was run by TCRdb on the PCR reads, yielding one entry per CDR3 protein. Of about 490,000 distinct CDR3 sequences detected, 10% to 13% appear once; the ten largest clones hold roughly 2%. The source material was PBMCs, sampled before TCRalphabeta/CD19-depleted stem cell transplant. Receptors originate from a child younger than 10 with inherited bone marrow failure, due to receive a stem cell transplant. CDR3s include the opening cysteine and the closing phenylalanine or tryptophan. Size tells how often a clone was seen (once, few, many) or the class of an expanded clone, and some rows leave it out.

V gene	J gene	clone size	CDR3 protein
TRBV7-9	TRBJ2-3	many	CASSLKDRPWDTQYF
TRBV7-8	TRBJ1-2	few	CASSLAGHSTPGYTF
TRBV7-2	TRBJ2-7	NA	CASSLMATASYEQYF
TRBV20-1	TRBJ2-7	NA	CSARVRRLAGPGAYEQYF
TRBV20-1	TRBJ2-1	few	CSARDRPRNNEQFF
TRBV12-3/TRBV12-4	TRBJ2-3	many	CASSPSGQGADTQYF
TRBV29-1	TRBJ2-7	NA	CSVERSGGYEQYF
TRBV5-1	TRBJ2-1	many	CASSQYGTYNNEQFF
TRBV12-3/TRBV12-4	TRBJ1-2	NA	CASSFVGYGYTF
TRBV20-1	TRBJ2-1	many	CSARDLIREDRNEQFF
TRBV20-1	TRBJ2-3	many	CSARSVSTDTQYF
TRBV7-9	TRBJ2-7	NA	CASSLLLDRGSYEQYF
TRBV6-2/TRBV6-3	TRBJ2-7	many	CASSSVGQGSYEQYF
TRBV6-1	TRBJ2-7	NA	CASVGPIAYEKYF